Listed below are T cell receptor beta chains from one sample, sequenced in a study of T cell repertoires in cytomegalovirus infection. These TCRs' antigens remain unknown. TCRdb called the reads again in MiXCR, with one record for every CDR3 protein. This sample has about 150,000 distinct CDR3 sequences; about 31% occur once, and the top ten carry roughly 47%. This material consisted of CD8+ T cells from cultured PBMCs, taken from culture after CMV antigen stimulation. All receptors come from a human donor in good health (CMV status not recorded). Some clones in this sample may be carry-over from other donors' samples. CDR3s include the opening cysteine and the closing phenylalanine or tryptophan. Fields, in order: J gene, V gene, clone size, D gene, CDR3 DNA, CDR3 protein. D genes are given only for firm matches. Rows may omit the clone size; those that give it use once, few, many or a size class.

TRBJ1-1,TRBV7-6,-,-,TGTGCCAGCAGCTTAGATAAGAGGGGGGGGGGGACTGAAGCTTTCTTT,CASSLDKRGGGTEAFF
TRBJ1-2,TRBV6-2/TRBV6-3,few,-,TGTGCCAGCAGTTACTCGGGAGATATTGGCTACACCTTC,CASSYSGDIGYTF
TRBJ2-1,TRBV3-1,-,TRBD1,TGTGCCAGCAGCCGAAACCTACCGGGACAGGGGTCCTACAATGAGCAGTTCTTC,CASSRNLPGQGSYNEQFF
TRBJ2-3,TRBV18,-,TRBD2,TGTGCCAGCTCCCCTACCGGCTGGGCGGGGGAAACAGATACGCAGTATTTT,CASSPTGWAGETDTQYF
TRBJ1-2,TRBV6-2/TRBV6-3,-,TRBD1,TGTGCCACCGAGGGACAGGGCAGCTATGGCTACACCTTC,CATEGQGSYGYTF
TRBJ1-1,TRBV27,-,-,TGTGCCAGCAGTCCCATTGACAAGAACACTGAAGCTTTCTTT,CASSPIDKNTEAFF
TRBJ2-7,TRBV7-2,-,TRBD2,TGTGCCAGTGAGGTTGGAGCGGGGGGGTACGAGCAGTACTTT,CASEVGAGGYEQYF
TRBJ1-1,TRBV5-4,-,TRBD1,TGTGCCAGCAGCCTCGGGACAGAGCTGAACACTGAAGCTTTCTTT,CASSLGTELNTEAFF
TRBJ1-6,TRBV9,-,TRBD1,TGTGCCAGCAGCGTGGGACAGGGTTTTGGTTCACCCCTCCACTTT,CASSVGQGFGSPLHF
TRBJ1-1,TRBV3-1,-,-,TGTGCCAGCCGATCAGAGATGAACACTGAAGCTTTCTTT,CASRSEMNTEAFF
TRBJ1-2,TRBV5-6,few,-,TGTGCCAGCAGCTTTTGGCAGGACTACTATGGCTACACCTTC,CASSFWQDYYGYTF
TRBJ1-2,TRBV4-1,-,TRBD1,TGCGCCAGCAGCCAAATTTTCCCGGGACAGGCCCCCTGGGGCTACACCTTC,CASSQIFPGQAPWGYTF
TRBJ1-1,TRBV6-1,few,-,TGTGCCAGCAGTGCGATCGGAGGTCCTGAAGCTTTCTTT,CASSAIGGPEAFF
TRBJ2-1,TRBV7-8,many,TRBD1,TGTGCCAGCAGCCAGGGACAGGGCCTGAGCTCCTACAATGAGCAGTTCTTC,CASSQGQGLSSYNEQFF
TRBJ1-4,TRBV6-6,few,TRBD1,TGTGCCACCAAGGACAGGGAGCTCCCAACTAATGAAAAACTGTTTTTT,CATKDRELPTNEKLFF
TRBJ1-2,TRBV27,few,-,TGTGCCAGCAGTCCTGGGGGGCCCCACTATGGCTACACCTTC,CASSPGGPHYGYTF
TRBJ1-1,TRBV7-6,-,-,TGTGCCAGCAGCCCGGAGGTGGGGGGAACTGAAGCTTTCTTT,CASSPEVGGTEAFF
TRBJ2-7,TRBV2,-,-,TGTGCCAGCATTCACAGGCGGGACAGAGACGTCGAGCAGTACTTC,CASIHRRDRDVEQYF
TRBJ2-7,TRBV2,few,-,TGTGCCAGCAGTGAAAACGGGGATACCCGGGAGCAGTACTTC,CASSENGDTREQYF
TRBJ2-1,TRBV12-3/TRBV12-4,-,-,TGTGCCAGCAGTTTTACTAGCAGGGGTACGGATGAGCAGTTCTTC,CASSFTSRGTDEQFF
TRBJ1-6,TRBV7-6,-,-,TGTGCCAGCGAGGGACTTAGATCACCCCTCCACTTT,CASEGLRSPLHF
TRBJ2-1,TRBV10-3,once,-,TGTGCCATCAGTGACTCAGGGACCTACAATGAGCAGTTCTTC,CAISDSGTYNEQFF
TRBJ2-1,TRBV27,-,TRBD1,TGTGCCAGCAGTTGGGACAGAGAAAATGAGCAGTTCTTC,CASSWDRENEQFF
TRBJ2-5,TRBV12-3/TRBV12-4,once,-,TGTGCCAGCAGTTCCCGGGACACCCTACCGGAGACCCAGTACTTC,CASSSRDTLPETQYF
TRBJ2-7,TRBV10-2,many,-,TGCGCCAGCAGTGTTGGCTCCTACGAGCAGTACTTC,CASSVGSYEQYF
TRBJ1-4,TRBV4-1,-,-,TGCGCCAGCAGCCAAGAGGAAGGGCCGGGACAAAATGAAAAACTGTTTTTT,CASSQEEGPGQNEKLFF
TRBJ2-7,TRBV12-3/TRBV12-4,-,-,TGTGCCAGCAGTTTGGGGCACCGCGAGCAGTACTTC,CASSLGHREQYF
TRBJ1-1,TRBV29-1,few,-,TGCAGCGTTGAACAGGGCACTGAAGCTTTCTTT,CSVEQGTEAFF
TRBJ2-7,TRBV6-1,many,TRBD1,TGTGCCAGCAGTTCGGGACAGGGGTCGTACGAGCAGTACTTC,CASSSGQGSYEQYF
TRBJ2-7,TRBV6-5,many,TRBD1,TGTGCCAGCAGTTCCTCGGGACAGGTTGACTCCTACGAGCAGTACTTC,CASSSSGQVDSYEQYF
TRBJ2-5,TRBV12-3/TRBV12-4,-,-,TGTGCCAGCAGTCCCCCAGGGTGGGCCCAGTACTTC,CASSPPGWAQYF
TRBJ1-4,TRBV2,-,-,TGTGCCAGCACTTGGGCTAATGAAAAACTGTTTTTT,CASTWANEKLFF
TRBJ1-1,TRBV28,-,-,TGTGCCAGCAAGATGTCCTTGGGGACTGAAGCTTTCTTT,CASKMSLGTEAFF
TRBJ1-2,TRBV28,few,-,TGTGCCAGCAGTTTTCGGTTAGGAGGGGATAACTATGGCTACACCTTC,CASSFRLGGDNYGYTF
TRBJ2-7,TRBV30,-,-,TGTGCCTGGTGCCGGGACGGCTCCTACGAGCAGTACTTC,CAWCRDGSYEQYF
TRBJ2-7,TRBV7-6,few,-,TGTGCCAGCAGCTTCCTCCCGGGGGAGCAGTACTTC,CASSFLPGEQYF
TRBJ2-1,TRBV6-6,-,-,TGTGCCAGCACCGCTGACAGGAATGAGCAGTTCTTC,CASTADRNEQFF
TRBJ2-1,TRBV7-3,-,TRBD2,TGTGCCAGCAGCTCCATAGCGGGGGGGTCAGCAAGGGAGCAGTTCTTC,CASSSIAGGSAREQFF
TRBJ2-2,TRBV7-9,few,TRBD1,TGTGCCAGCAGCTTATGGACAGGGTTGGGGGAGCTGTTTTTT,CASSLWTGLGELFF
TRBJ1-1,TRBV7-4,-,-,TGTGCCAGCAGGCTGGGTGAAGCTTTCTTT,CASRLGEAFF
TRBJ1-1,TRBV19,-,-,TGTGCCAGTAGTATGGGGGAGGCCACTGAAGCTTTCTTT,CASSMGEATEAFF
TRBJ1-1,TRBV20-1,-,TRBD1,TGCAGTGCTGGGACAGGTAGGGGCAAGGAAGCTTTCTTT,CSAGTGRGKEAFF
TRBJ2-2,TRBV2,many,-,TGTGCCGACCAAAGGGACACCGGGGAGCTGTTTTTT,CADQRDTGELFF
TRBJ1-1,TRBV19,few,TRBD1,TGTGCCAGTAGAAACGGGGACAGGGGTGTCACTGAAGCTTTCTTT,CASRNGDRGVTEAFF
TRBJ1-5,TRBV7-8,-,-,TGTGCCAGCAGCCCGGACATTTATAGCAATCAGCCCCAGCATTTT,CASSPDIYSNQPQHF
TRBJ2-7,TRBV3-1,-,-,TGTGCCAGCAGCCAAGATCGTGGGACCTACGAGCAGTACTTC,CASSQDRGTYEQYF
TRBJ1-3,TRBV18,-,-,TGTGCCAGCTCACCACTTTCAGGGAACTCTGGAAACACCATATATTTT,CASSPLSGNSGNTIYF
TRBJ2-2,TRBV7-9,few,-,TGTGCCAGGGGGGACGAAACCGGGGAGCTGTTTTTT,CARGDETGELFF
TRBJ2-7,TRBV20-1,few,TRBD2,TGCAGTGCTGTGACTAGCGGGGGGCTTGCCTACGAGCAGTACTTC,CSAVTSGGLAYEQYF
TRBJ2-3,TRBV7-9,many,-,TGTGCCAGCAGCTTAGGGTCTGGGGCAGATACGCAGTATTTT,CASSLGSGADTQYF
TRBJ1-2,TRBV6-2/TRBV6-3,-,-,TGTGCCAGCACCGATCCAGTCACCGGCTACACCTTC,CASTDPVTGYTF
TRBJ2-7,TRBV28,-,-,TGTGCCAGCAGATCCGACGGGTCTTACGAGCAGTACTTC,CASRSDGSYEQYF
TRBJ1-2,TRBV20-1,-,TRBD1,TGCAGTGCTAGAGACTTTGGGACAGCCGGGGTGTTGGATGGCTACACCTTC,CSARDFGTAGVLDGYTF